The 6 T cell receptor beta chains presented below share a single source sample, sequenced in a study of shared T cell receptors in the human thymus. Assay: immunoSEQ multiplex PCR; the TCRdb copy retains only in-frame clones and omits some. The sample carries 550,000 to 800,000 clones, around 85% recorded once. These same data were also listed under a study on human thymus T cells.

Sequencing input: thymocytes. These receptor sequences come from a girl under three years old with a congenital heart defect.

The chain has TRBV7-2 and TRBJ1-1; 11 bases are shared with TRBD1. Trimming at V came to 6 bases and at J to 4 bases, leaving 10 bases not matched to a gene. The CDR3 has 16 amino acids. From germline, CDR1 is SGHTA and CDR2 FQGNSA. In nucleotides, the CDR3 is TGTGCCAGCAGGTCAACCGGGACAGGGGGTTGCACTGAAGCTTTCTTT. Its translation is CASRSTGTGGCTEAFF.

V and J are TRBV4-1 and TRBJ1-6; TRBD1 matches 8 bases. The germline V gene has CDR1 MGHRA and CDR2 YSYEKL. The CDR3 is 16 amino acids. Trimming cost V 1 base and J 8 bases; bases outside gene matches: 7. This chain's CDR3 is CASSQVRQGADSPLHF. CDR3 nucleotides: TGCGCCAGCAGCCAAGTGAGGCAGGGGGCGGATTCACCCCTCCACTTT.

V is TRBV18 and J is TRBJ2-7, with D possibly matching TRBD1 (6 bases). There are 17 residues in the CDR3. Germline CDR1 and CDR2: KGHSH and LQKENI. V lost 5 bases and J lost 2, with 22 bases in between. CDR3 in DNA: TGTGCCAGCTCATCCCCACGGGACAACCAGAATCCCTACGAGCAGTACTTC. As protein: CASSSPRDNQNPYEQYF.

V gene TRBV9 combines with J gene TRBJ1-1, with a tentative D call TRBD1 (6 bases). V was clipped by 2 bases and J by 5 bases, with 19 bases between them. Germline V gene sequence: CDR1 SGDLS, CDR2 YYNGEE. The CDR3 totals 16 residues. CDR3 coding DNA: TGTGCCAGCAGCGTCGGGACAAGGGGACTAGGGACTGAAGCTTTCTTT. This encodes CASSVGTRGLGTEAFF.

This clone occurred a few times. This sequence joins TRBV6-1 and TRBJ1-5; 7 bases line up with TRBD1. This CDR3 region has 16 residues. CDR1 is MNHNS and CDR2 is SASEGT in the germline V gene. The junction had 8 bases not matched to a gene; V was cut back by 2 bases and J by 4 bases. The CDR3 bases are TGTGCCAGCAGTGAATCCGAGGGGGCCTGTAATCAGCCCCAGCATTTT. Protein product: CASSESEGACNQPQHF.

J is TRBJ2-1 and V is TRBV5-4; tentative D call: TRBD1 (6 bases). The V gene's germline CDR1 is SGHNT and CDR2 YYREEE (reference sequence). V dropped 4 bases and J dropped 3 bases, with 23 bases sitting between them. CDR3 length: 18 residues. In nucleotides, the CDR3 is TGTGCCAGCAGCCCTGAGGTGGGGGCCCCGGCCAGCTACAATGAGCAGTTCTTC. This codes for CASSPEVGAPASYNEQFF. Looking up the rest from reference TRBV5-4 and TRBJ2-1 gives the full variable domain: ETGVTQSPTHLIKTRGQQVTLRCSSQSGHNTVSWYQQALGQGPQFIFQYYREEENGRGNFPPRFSGLQFPNYSSELNVNALELDDSALYLCASSPEVGAPASYNEQFFGPGTRLTVL.